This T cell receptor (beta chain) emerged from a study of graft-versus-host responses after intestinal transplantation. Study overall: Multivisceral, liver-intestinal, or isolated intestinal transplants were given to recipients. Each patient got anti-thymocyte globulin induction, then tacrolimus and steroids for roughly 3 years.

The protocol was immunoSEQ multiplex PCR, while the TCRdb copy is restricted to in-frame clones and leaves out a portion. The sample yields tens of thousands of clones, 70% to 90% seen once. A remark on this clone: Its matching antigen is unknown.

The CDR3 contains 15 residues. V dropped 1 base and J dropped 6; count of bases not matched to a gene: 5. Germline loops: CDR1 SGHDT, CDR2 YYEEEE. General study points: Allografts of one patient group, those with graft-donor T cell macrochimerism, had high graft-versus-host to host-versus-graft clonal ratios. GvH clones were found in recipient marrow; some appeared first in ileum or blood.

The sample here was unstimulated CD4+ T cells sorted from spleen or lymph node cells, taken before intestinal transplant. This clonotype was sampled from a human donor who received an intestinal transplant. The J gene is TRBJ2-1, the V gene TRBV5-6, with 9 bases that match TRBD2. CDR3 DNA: TGTGCCAGCAGCTTGAAGAGCGGGAGGTCCAATGAGCAGTTCTTC. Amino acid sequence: CASSLKSGRSNEQFF.